This TCR beta chain was retrieved from a study of neoadjuvant anti-PD-1 for oral cavity cancer. Whole-study findings and limits: After neoadjuvant nivolumab, PBMC T cell clonality was significantly higher in non-responders than responders.

This CDR3 has 16 residues. J lost 2 bases, V lost 6 bases, and 8 bases had no gene match. Germline loops: CDR1 MNHNY, CDR2 SVGAGI (reference sequence). Blood cells were analyzed directly, without culture or expansion. For this clone: As yet, its antigen is unknown.

The repertoire was sequenced with immunoSEQ multiplex PCR; TCRdb's copy has only in-frame clones and lacks some. Seen here are 60,000 to 80,000 clones, around 80% observed once, and the top ten hold 2.5% to 3%. The receptor was derived from a person aged 40 to 85 with oral cavity squamous cell carcinoma. Sample: PBMCs, taken before nivolumab (anti-PD-1) treatment. The J gene is TRBJ2-2, the V gene TRBV6-6; 8 bases are shared with TRBD1. The chain's CDR3 is CASSFDSGGNTGELFF. The CDR3 DNA follows: TGTGCCAGCAGCTTTGACTCAGGGGGCAACACCGGGGAGCTGTTTTTT.